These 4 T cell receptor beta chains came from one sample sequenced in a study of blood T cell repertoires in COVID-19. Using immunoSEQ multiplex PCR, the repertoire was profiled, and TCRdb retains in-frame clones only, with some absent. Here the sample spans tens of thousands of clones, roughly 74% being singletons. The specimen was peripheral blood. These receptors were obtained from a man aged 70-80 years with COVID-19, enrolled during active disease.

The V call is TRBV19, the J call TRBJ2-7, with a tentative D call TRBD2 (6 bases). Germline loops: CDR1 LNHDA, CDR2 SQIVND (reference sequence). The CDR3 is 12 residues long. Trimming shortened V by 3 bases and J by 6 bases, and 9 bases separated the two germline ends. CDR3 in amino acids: CASSIMGGEQYF. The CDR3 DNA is TGTGCCAGTAGTATCATGGGGGGCGAGCAGTACTTC.

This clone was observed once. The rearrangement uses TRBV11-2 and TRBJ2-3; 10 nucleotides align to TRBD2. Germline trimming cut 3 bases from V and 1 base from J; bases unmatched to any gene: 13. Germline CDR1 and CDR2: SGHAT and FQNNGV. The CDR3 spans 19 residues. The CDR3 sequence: CASSLGIAGGMQRTDTQYF. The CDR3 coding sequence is TGTGCCAGCAGCTTGGGGATAGCGGGGGGCATGCAACGCACAGATACGCAGTATTTT.

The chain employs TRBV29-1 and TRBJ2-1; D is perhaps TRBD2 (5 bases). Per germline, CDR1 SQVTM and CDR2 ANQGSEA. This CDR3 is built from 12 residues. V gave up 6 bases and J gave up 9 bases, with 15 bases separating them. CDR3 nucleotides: TGCAGCGTGGGTTCGCTAGCTCGTGAGCAGTTCTTC. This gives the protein CSVGSLAREQFF.

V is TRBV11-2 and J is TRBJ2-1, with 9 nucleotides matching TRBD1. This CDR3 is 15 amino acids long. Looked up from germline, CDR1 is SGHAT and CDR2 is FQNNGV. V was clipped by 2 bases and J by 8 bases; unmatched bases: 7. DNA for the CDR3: TGTGCCAGCAGCTTACGTCCAACAGGGGGCGATGAGCAGTTCTTC. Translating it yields CASSLRPTGGDEQFF.